These 20 T cell receptor beta chains share one sample of origin, sequenced in a study of blood T cell dynamics during melanoma immunotherapy. Time point given: week 3, after first cycle of checkpoint inhibitor. Sequencing used immunoSEQ multiplex PCR; TCRdb keeps in-frame clones, though not all of them. The sample gives some 10,000 clones, 85% to 90% of which show up once; about 1% is in the top ten. The sequenced sample was blood, obtained from a patient treated with checkpoint blockade. These receptors originate from a human donor with melanoma.

The chain employs TRBV15 and TRBJ1-5; 8 bases are shared with TRBD1. Germline V gives CDR1 LNHNV, CDR2 YYDKDF (reference sequence). Trimming at V came to 0 bases and at J to 6 bases, leaving 1 base not matched to a gene. CDR3 length: 14 residues. For the CDR3, the DNA is TGTGCCACCAGCAGAGACAGGGGGCCTCAGCCCCAGCATTTT. Translated: CATSRDRGPQPQHF.

The chain has TRBV2 and TRBJ1-1; no definite D call. CDR3 length equals 13 residues. The V end lost 6 bases, the J end lost 4 bases, and 12 bases lay between the germline ends. CDR1 is SNHLY, CDR2 FYNNEI, per germline. CDR3 DNA: TGTGCCAGCAGGGAGGACGGAACCACTGAAGCTTTCTTT. It is translated as CASREDGTTEAFF.

V usage is TRBV7-8 and J usage is TRBJ1-1; D remains unclear. V dropped 5 bases and J dropped 0 bases, with 4 bases sitting between them. The CDR3 spans 12 residues. Germline lookup yields CDR1 SGHVS and CDR2 FQNEAQ. CDR3 DNA: TGTGCCAGCAGCACCATGAACACTGAAGCTTTCTTT. Residues: CASSTMNTEAFF.

The chain uses TRBV4-2 and TRBJ2-5; D is possibly TRBD1 or TRBD2 (7 bases each). CDR3 length: 16 residues. CDR1 LGHNA and CDR2 YNFKEQ come from the germline V gene. V was trimmed by 0 bases and J by 4 bases, leaving 15 bases between them. The CDR3 loop is CASSQDPTGRGETQYF. DNA for the CDR3: TGTGCCAGCAGCCAAGATCCGACAGGGAGGGGAGAGACCCAGTACTTC.

The J gene is TRBJ1-4, the V gene TRBV6-1; 7 bases align to TRBD1. CDR3 length: 15 amino acids. V lost 1 base, J lost 8 bases, and 7 bases stayed unmatched. CDR1 and CDR2 (germline): MNHNS, SASEGT. CDR3 residues: CASSEEEGAGEKLFF. CDR3 nucleotides: TGTGCCAGCAGTGAAGAAGAGGGGGCTGGCGAAAAACTGTTTTTT.

This clone was recorded only once. The gene calls are TRBV7-6 and TRBJ2-7, with D perhaps TRBD2 (6 bases). This CDR3 contains 13 residues. Germline loops: CDR1 SGHVS, CDR2 FNYEAQ. V was shortened by 3 bases and J by 5 bases, with 11 bases between the two germline ends. For the CDR3, the DNA is TGTGCCAGCAGCTTGACGGAGGGACACGAGCAGTACTTC. Its translation: CASSLTEGHEQYF.

The chain joins TRBV5-1 to TRBJ1-3; tentatively, D is TRBD1 (5 bases). V was trimmed by 4 bases and J by 4 bases, leaving 12 bases between them. Germline lookup yields CDR1 SGHRS and CDR2 YFSETQ. The CDR3 consists of 14 residues. The CDR3 loop reads CASSGSRDGNTIYF. CDR3 nucleotide sequence: TGCGCCAGCAGCGGTTCACGGGACGGAAACACCATATATTTT.

This clone was detected a few times. The chain couples TRBV25-1 to TRBJ1-6; 7 nucleotides line up with TRBD1. This CDR3 spans 16 amino acids. From germline, CDR1 is MGHDK and CDR2 SYGVNS. V lost 1 base, J lost 7 bases, and 7 bases stayed unmatched. This CDR3 is CASSEWGGGVNSPLHF. CDR3 DNA: TGTGCCAGCAGTGAATGGGGAGGGGGCGTAAATTCACCCCTCCACTTT.

This clone was counted between two and nine times. The CDR3: CASSRGAANYGYTF. The CDR3 coding sequence is TGTGCCAGCAGCCGTGGGGCAGCTAACTATGGCTACACCTTC. This rearrangement joins TRBV5-6 to TRBJ1-2, with D possibly matching TRBD1 (5 bases). Germline CDR1 SGHDT, CDR2 YYEEEE. V shed 4 bases and J shed 0 bases, with 10 bases lying between them. The CDR3 covers 14 residues.

The genes are TRBV19 and TRBJ1-2; D is ambiguous. CDR1 and CDR2 from the germline V gene are LNHDA and SQIVND (reference sequence). The CDR3 runs to 14 residues. V was trimmed by 1 base and J by 6 bases, leaving 12 bases between them. The CDR3 spells CASSIGQFSNGYTF. The DNA for the CDR3 is TGTGCCAGTAGTATAGGGCAGTTTTCAAATGGCTACACCTTC.

J is TRBJ1-3 and V is TRBV4-3; 8 bases fit TRBD1. V shed 3 bases, J shed 1 base, and the junction held 11 bases outside the gene matches. The germline V gene encodes CDR1 LGHNA and CDR2 YSLEER. This CDR3 has 18 amino acids. The CDR3 loop is CASSHYAGGGRSGNTIYF. For the CDR3, the DNA is TGCGCCAGCAGCCATTACGCAGGGGGCGGAAGGTCTGGAAACACCATATATTTT.

The chain recombines TRBV7-2 with TRBJ2-3, with D tentatively TRBD1 (6 bases). V lost 0 bases, J lost 2 bases, and 9 bases lay in between. CDR1 SGHTA and CDR2 FQGNSA come from the germline V gene. The CDR3 length is 15 residues. The CDR3 DNA sequence: TGTGCCAGCAGCTTAGCGGGGGCCTTCACAGATACGCAGTATTTT. As protein: CASSLAGAFTDTQYF.

The DNA of the CDR3 is TGTGCCAGCAGCTTTAGCGGGGGGGCCAGAAAGACCCAGTACTTC. Protein sequence: CASSFSGGARKTQYF. The V call is TRBV7-8, the J call TRBJ2-5; 11 nucleotides align to TRBD2. The CDR3 length is 15 residues. CDR1 and CDR2 from the germline V gene are SGHVS and FQNEAQ. Losses at the gene ends were 3 bases for V and 6 bases for J; bases not matched to a gene: 6.

This clone was detected a few times. The chain employs TRBV5-1 and TRBJ2-3; a possible D gene is TRBD2 (5 bases). Germline lookup yields CDR1 SGHRS and CDR2 YFSETQ. Trimming left V 0 bases short and J 2 bases short, with 10 bases between. CDR3 size: 15 residues. CDR3 region: CASSLGAGNTDTQYF. The CDR3 coding sequence is TGCGCCAGCAGCTTGGGGGCGGGCAACACAGATACGCAGTATTTT.

The J gene is TRBJ2-2, the V gene TRBV27, with unresolved D. The CDR3 loop spans 13 amino acids. Trimming took off 0 bases at V and 5 bases at J, with 4 bases between the two ends. From germline, CDR1 is MNHEY and CDR2 SMNVEV (reference sequence). The CDR3, as DNA: TGTGCCAGCAGTTTATCCCGGACCGGGGAGCTGTTTTTT. The encoded protein is CASSLSRTGELFF.

The chain carries TRBV10-3 and TRBJ1-1, with 7 bases that match TRBD1. CDR1 is ENHRY, CDR2 SYGVKD, per germline. This CDR3 has 13 residues. The V segment lost 7 bases and the J segment 4 bases; nucleotides outside the gene matches: 6. The CDR3 here is CAITRDRGTEAFF. CDR3 nucleotides: TGTGCCATCACTCGGGACAGAGGCACTGAAGCTTTCTTT.

The chain uses TRBV7-2 and TRBJ2-2, with D perhaps TRBD2 (5 bases). Germline V gene lookup returns CDR1 SGHTA and CDR2 FQGNSA. V lost 5 bases and J lost 6, with 13 bases in between. CDR3 length: 14 amino acids. CDR3 amino acids: CASSPFGEPGELFF. DNA for the CDR3: TGTGCCAGCAGCCCCTTCGGGGAACCCGGGGAGCTGTTTTTT.

J is TRBJ2-1 and V is TRBV6-5; possible D gene TRBD2, 6 bases. V was pared by 5 bases and J by 6 bases, with 8 bases between. The CDR3 totals 12 residues. Germline V gives CDR1 MNHEY, CDR2 SVGAGI. The chain's CDR3 is CASSRRGNEQFF. The DNA for the CDR3 is TGTGCCAGCAGTCGGAGGGGCAATGAGCAGTTCTTC.

The chain recombines TRBV7-2 with TRBJ1-6; D is uncertain. Trimming stripped 1 base from V and 5 bases from J, with 6 bases between. CDR3 size: 14 residues. Germline assignment: CDR1 SGHTA and CDR2 FQGNSA. CDR3 sequence reads: CASSLGRNNSPLHF. The CDR3 bases are TGTGCCAGCAGCTTAGGTCGGAATAATTCACCCCTCCACTTT.

The chain employs TRBV6-6 and TRBJ1-5; D not resolved. This CDR3 is built from 13 residues. Germline-derived CDR1 and CDR2 are MNHNY and SVGAGI (reference sequence). The V gene lost 5 bases and the J gene lost 0 bases, with 5 bases spanning the gap. In nucleotides, the CDR3 is TGTGCCAGCAGTAAAGATAGCAATCAGCCCCAGCATTTT. Protein sequence: CASSKDSNQPQHF.